The present TCR beta chain was sequenced within a study of blood T cells in healthy people across ages. Study-wide findings and caveats: Comparison with aged donors showed that long-lived donors had more naive CD4+ cells and higher diversity. The donors' CMV status was not determined, possibly confounding changes in expanded clonotypes.

A J-beta primer mix and a sample-barcoded 5' primer were used in a second PCR of about 6 to 12 cycles. CDR3-containing paired-end reads numbered at least 2.5 million in each sample. One entry per CDR3 protein, called by TCRdb with MiXCR from the 5' RACE reads. The sample lists about 620,000 distinct CDR3 sequences, around 52% seen once, with 13% in the top ten. The sample holds many counts of this clonotype. The antigen is undetermined. This CDR3 has 16 amino acids. The germline V gene encodes CDR1 MNHEY and CDR2 SVGAGI. The ends lost 0 bases at V and 4 bases at J; junction bases unmatched: 5. Source material: blood. This rearrangement joins TRBV6-5 to TRBJ2-3, with 9 nucleotides matching TRBD2. The sequence came from a woman aged 80 or over in good health. CDR3 sequence reads: CASSYSPSGGPDTQYF. The DNA for the CDR3 is TGTGCCAGCAGTTACTCGCCGAGCGGGGGGCCAGATACGCAGTATTTT.